The entry below describes one TCR beta chain. No antigen is known for it. This entry belongs to a study of siplizumab effects on memory and regulatory T cells. The CDR3 totals 14 residues. V was cut by 4 bases and J by 0 bases, with 7 bases left in between. Germline V CDR1 and CDR2: SEHNR, FQNEAQ (reference sequence). General study points: A major contribution to the alloresponse seemed to be made by naive T cells, which seemed more diverse than memory cells. Researchers could map only a minor fraction of alloreactive clones to unstimulated subsets. Confirmation that proliferating Tregs from siplizumab cultures had suppressive function was not obtained.

Assays covered 85,000 to 100,000 TCR templates per sample. TCRdb's copy holds only in-frame clones and misses some; the assay was immunoSEQ multiplex PCR. The repertoire has approximately 75,000 clones, 93% of them found once; the top ten carry approximately 5.3%. The J gene is TRBJ2-4, the V gene TRBV7-9; no reliable D call. This sequence originates from a human donor in good health. What was sequenced was CD8+ T cells sorted from blood. CDR3 protein: CASSSPSAKNIQYF. The CDR3 DNA follows: TGTGCCAGCAGCTCGCCATCAGCCAAAAACATTCAGTACTTC.